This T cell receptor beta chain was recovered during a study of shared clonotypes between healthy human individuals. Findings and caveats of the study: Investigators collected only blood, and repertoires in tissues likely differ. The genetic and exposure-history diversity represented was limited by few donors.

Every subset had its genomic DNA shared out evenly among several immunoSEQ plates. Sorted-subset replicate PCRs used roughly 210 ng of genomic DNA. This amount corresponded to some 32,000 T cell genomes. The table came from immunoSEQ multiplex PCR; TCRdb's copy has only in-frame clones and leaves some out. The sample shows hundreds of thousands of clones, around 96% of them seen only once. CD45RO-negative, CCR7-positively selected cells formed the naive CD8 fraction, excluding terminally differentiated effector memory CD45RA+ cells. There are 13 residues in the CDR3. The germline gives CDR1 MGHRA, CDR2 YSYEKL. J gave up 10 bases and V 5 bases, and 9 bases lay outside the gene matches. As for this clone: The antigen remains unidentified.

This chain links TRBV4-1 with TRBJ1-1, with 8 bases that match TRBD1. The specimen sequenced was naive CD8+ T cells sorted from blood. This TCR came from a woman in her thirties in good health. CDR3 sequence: CASSERQGIGAFF. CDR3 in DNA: TGCGCCAGCAGCGAAAGACAGGGGATTGGAGCTTTCTTT.